This entry lists 9 T cell receptor beta chains sequenced from one sample in a study of monozygotic twins with inflammatory bowel disease. TCRdb reworked the 5' RACE reads into one entry per CDR3 protein, no DNA. The sample table sets out some 150,000 distinct CDR3 sequences. Sequencing was performed on blood. Every receptor here comes from a human donor with ulcerative colitis or Crohn's disease, or a healthy co-twin of an affected twin (not recorded which).

This rearrangement joins TRBV7-2 to TRBJ1-6. The CDR3 runs 13 residues. The germline gives CDR1 SGHTA, CDR2 FQGNSA. The CDR3 reads CASSWKQNSPLHF.

J is TRBJ1-2 and V is TRBV5-1; as DNA is missing, the TRBD1 call by TCRdb cannot be tested. CDR1 SGHRS and CDR2 YFSETQ come from the germline V gene. This CDR3 comprises 16 residues. CDR3 residues: CASYGRGTGHFYGYTF. The full variable domain, its missing parts supplied by reference TRBV5-1 and TRBJ1-2, is KAGVTQTPRYLIKTRGQQVTLSCSPISGHRSVSWYQQTPGQGLQFLFEYFSETQRNKGNFPGRFSGRQFSNSRSEMNVSTLELGDSALYLCASYGRGTGHFYGYTFGSGTRLTVV.

The rearrangement uses TRBV6-1 and TRBJ1-5; TCRdb's D call, TRBD1, is unchecked because there is no DNA. The germline CDR1 and CDR2 sequences are MNHNS and SASEGT. The length of the CDR3 is 17 residues. CDR3 protein: CASRNGQGRYSNQPQHF.

The genes are TRBV4-3 and TRBJ1-2. Looked up from germline, CDR1 is LGHNA and CDR2 is YSLEER. The CDR3 has 15 amino acids. This CDR3 reads CASSQDRGKNYGYTF.

This chain joins TRBV9 and TRBJ2-6; there is no DNA to check the TCRdb D call of TRBD1. The CDR3 runs to 18 residues. Germline V gene sequence: CDR1 SGDLS, CDR2 YYNGEE. CDR3 loop: CASSKTTGLDSGANVLTF.

The chain carries TRBV20-1 and TRBJ2-1; the TRBD2 assignment by TCRdb is unverifiable without DNA. The germline CDR1 and CDR2 sequences are DFQATT and SNEGSKA (reference sequence). The CDR3 is 17 amino acids. The CDR3 protein is CSARTSGGAIFEFEQFF.

The V and J genes are TRBV13 and TRBJ2-7. The CDR3 has 14 residues. Per germline, CDR1 PRHDT and CDR2 FYEKMQ (reference sequence). The CDR3 region is CASSLELGSYEQYF.

The gene calls are TRBV14 and TRBJ2-7; TCRdb gives TRBD1 as the D gene, but with no DNA this cannot be confirmed. The CDR3 contains 15 residues. In germline, CDR1 is SGHDN, CDR2 FVKESK. CDR3 sequence: CASSQSWPPLYEQYF.

V gene TRBV20-1 combines with J gene TRBJ2-1; without DNA, the TCRdb call of TRBD1 cannot be checked. CDR1 and CDR2 (germline): DFQATT, SNEGSKA (reference sequence). This CDR3 is 12 amino acids long. The CDR3 reads CSATDRVNEQFF.